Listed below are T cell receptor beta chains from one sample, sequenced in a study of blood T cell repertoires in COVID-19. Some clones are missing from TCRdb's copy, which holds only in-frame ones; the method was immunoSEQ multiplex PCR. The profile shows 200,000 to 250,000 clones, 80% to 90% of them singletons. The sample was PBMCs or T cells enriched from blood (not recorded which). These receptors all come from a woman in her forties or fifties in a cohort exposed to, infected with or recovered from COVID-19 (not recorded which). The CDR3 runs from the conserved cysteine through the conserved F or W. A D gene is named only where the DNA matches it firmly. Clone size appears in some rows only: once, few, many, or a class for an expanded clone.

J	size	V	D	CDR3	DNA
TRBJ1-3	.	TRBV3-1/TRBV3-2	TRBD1	CASSLGQGGNTIYF	TGTGCCAGCAGCCTAGGACAGGGTGGAAACACCATATATTTT
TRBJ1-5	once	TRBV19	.	CASSIPGIGNQPQHF	TGTGCCAGTAGTATTCCAGGTATCGGCAATCAGCCCCAGCATTTT
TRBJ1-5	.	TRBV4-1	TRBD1	CASSDPRGRENQPQHF	TGCGCCAGCAGCGACCCCAGGGGGCGCGAGAATCAGCCCCAGCATTTT
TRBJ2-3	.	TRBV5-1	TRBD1	CASSVTGGEDTQYF	TGCGCCAGCAGCGTGACAGGGGGCGAAGATACGCAGTATTTT
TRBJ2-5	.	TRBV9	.	CASNPGFVRSETQYF	TGTGCCAGCAACCCAGGGTTTGTCCGGAGCGAGACCCAGTACTTC
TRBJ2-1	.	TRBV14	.	CASSQFGSPQNEQFF	TGTGCCAGCAGCCAATTCGGGTCCCCCCAGAATGAGCAGTTCTTC
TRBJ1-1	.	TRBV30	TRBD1	CAWSPLDRGDTEAFF	TGTGCCTGGAGCCCTTTAGACAGGGGGGACACTGAAGCTTTCTTT
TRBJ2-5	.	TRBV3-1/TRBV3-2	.	CASTRQDESEETQYF	TGTGCCAGCACTCGACAGGATGAAAGTGAAGAGACCCAGTACTTC
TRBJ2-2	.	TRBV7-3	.	CASSSRESVANTGELFF	TGTGCCAGCAGCTCTCGGGAATCAGTCGCGAACACCGGGGAGCTGTTTTTT
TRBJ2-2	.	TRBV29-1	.	CSAVGPGGELFF	TGCAGCGCTGTCGGCCCGGGTGGGGAGCTGTTTTTT
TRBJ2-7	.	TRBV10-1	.	CANHHTPQYEQYF	TGCGCCAACCACCACACCCCCCAATACGAGCAGTACTTC
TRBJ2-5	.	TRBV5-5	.	CASSLGRVQETQYF	TGTGCCAGCAGCTTGGGCAGGGTTCAAGAGACCCAGTACTTC
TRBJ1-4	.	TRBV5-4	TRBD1	CASSRDRLEKLFF	TGTGCCAGCAGTAGGGACAGGCTTGAAAAACTGTTTTTT
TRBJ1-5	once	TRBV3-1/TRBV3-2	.	CASSQERTDRSPQHF	TGTGCCAGCAGCCAAGAGCGGACAGACCGATCGCCCCAGCATTTT
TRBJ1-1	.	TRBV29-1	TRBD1	CSVARGQITEAFF	TGCAGCGTTGCCCGGGGACAGATCACTGAAGCTTTCTTT
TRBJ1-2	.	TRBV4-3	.	CASSPSKGGARAWGYTF	TGCGCCAGCAGCCCTTCTAAGGGAGGGGCCAGGGCTTGGGGCTACACCTTC
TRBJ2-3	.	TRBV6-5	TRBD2	CASSYRLASYTQYF	TGTGCCAGCAGTTACCGACTAGCTTCATATACGCAGTATTTT
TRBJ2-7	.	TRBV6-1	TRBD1	CASSDTGGPYEQYF	TGTGCCAGCAGTGATACAGGGGGCCCCTACGAGCAGTACTTC
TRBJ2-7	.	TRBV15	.	CATSRGGERPEQYF	TGTGCCACCAGCAGGGGTGGGGAGCGCCCCGAGCAGTACTTC
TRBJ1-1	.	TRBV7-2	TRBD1	CASSSPGGYTEAFF	TGTGCCAGCAGCTCCCCAGGGGGCTACACTGAAGCTTTCTTT